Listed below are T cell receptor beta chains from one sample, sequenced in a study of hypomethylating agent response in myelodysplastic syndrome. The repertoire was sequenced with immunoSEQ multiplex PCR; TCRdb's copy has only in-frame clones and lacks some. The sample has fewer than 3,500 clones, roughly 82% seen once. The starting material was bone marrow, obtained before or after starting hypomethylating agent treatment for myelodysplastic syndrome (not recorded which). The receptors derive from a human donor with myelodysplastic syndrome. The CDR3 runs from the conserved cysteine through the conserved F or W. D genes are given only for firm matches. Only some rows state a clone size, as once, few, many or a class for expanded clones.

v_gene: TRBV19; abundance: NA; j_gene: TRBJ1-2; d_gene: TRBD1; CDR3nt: TGTGCCAGCAGACTGACAGGGGAGGGCGGCTACACCTTC; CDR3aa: CASRLTGEGGYTF
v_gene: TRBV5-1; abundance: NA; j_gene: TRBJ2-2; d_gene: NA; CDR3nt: TGCGCCAGCAGCATGGGGCACACCGGGGAGCTGTTTTTT; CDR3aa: CASSMGHTGELFF
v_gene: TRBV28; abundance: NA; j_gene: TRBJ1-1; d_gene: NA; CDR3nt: TGTGCCAGCAGTTTCTCGGTGAACACTGAAGCTTTCTTT; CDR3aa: CASSFSVNTEAFF
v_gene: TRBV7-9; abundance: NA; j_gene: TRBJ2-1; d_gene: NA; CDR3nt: TGTGCCAGCAGCCCAGCGGGCAGGCCCAATGAGCAGTTCTTC; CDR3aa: CASSPAGRPNEQFF
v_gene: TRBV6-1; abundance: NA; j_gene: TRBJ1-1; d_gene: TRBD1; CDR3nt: TGTGCCAGCAGAAGGGACAGGGGAGGAAACACTGAAGCTTTCTTT; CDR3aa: CASRRDRGGNTEAFF
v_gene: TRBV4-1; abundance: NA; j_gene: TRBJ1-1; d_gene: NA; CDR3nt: TGCGCCAGCACCTCTTACACTGAAGCTTTCTTT; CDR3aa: CASTSYTEAFF
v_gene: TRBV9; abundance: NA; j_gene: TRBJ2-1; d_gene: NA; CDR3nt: TGTGCCAGCAGCGTAGGAGGGTTGAGCTCCTACAATGAGCAGTTCTTC; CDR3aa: CASSVGGLSSYNEQFF
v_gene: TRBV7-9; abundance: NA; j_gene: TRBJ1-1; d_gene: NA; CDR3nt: TGTGCCAGCAGCTTAGCAGGGCGCCCTGAAGCTTTCTTT; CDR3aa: CASSLAGRPEAFF
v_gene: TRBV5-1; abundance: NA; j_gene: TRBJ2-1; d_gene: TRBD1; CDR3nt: TGCGCCAGCAGCTCCGCGGGGACAGGGGACTTCTTC; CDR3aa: CASSSAGTGDFF
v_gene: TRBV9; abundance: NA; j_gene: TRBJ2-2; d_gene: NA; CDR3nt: TGTGCCAGCAGCGTAGTGTTTGGGGGCGCGAACACCGGGGAGCTGTTTTTT; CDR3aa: CASSVVFGGANTGELFF
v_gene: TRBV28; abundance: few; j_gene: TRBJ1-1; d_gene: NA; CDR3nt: TGTGCCAGCAGTTTGGAACTTCAGTACACTGAAGCTTTCTTT; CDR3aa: CASSLELQYTEAFF
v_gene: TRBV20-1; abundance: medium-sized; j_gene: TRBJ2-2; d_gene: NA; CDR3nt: TGCACCGCTCCATGGGGCGGGGAGCTGTTTTTT; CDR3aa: CTAPWGGELFF
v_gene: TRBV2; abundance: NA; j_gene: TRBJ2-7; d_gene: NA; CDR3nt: TGTGCCAGCCACGCAGGGGGGGACGAGCAGTACTTC; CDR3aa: CASHAGGDEQYF
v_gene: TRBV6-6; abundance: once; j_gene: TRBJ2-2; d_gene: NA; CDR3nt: TGTGCCAGCAGTCGAACCGGGGAGCTGTTTTTT; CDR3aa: CASSRTGELFF
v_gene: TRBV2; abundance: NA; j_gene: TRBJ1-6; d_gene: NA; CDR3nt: TGTGCCAGCAATGAACGACAGTCACCGAGCTCCTATAATTCACCCCTCCACTTT; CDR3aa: CASNERQSPSSYNSPLHF
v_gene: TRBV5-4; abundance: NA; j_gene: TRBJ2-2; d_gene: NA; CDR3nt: TGTGCCAGCAGCGGGCTGGGGGACGGGGAGCTGTTTTTT; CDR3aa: CASSGLGDGELFF
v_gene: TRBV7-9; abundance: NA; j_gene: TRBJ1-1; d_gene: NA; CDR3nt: TGTGCCAGCAGCCCTCCGGGCAACACTGAAGCTTTCTTT; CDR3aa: CASSPPGNTEAFF
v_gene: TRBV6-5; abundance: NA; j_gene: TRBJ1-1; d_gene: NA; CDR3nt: TGTGCCAGCAGTCGGGGGGCAGTTACTGAAGCTTTCTTT; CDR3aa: CASSRGAVTEAFF
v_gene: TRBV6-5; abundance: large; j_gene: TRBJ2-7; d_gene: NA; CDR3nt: TGTGCCAGCAGTTACGTCGGAGGCGAGCAGTACTTC; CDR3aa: CASSYVGGEQYF
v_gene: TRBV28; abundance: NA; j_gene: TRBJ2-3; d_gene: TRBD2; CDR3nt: TGTGCCAGCAGTTGGGGGGGTTTAGGGACCAATACGCAGTATTTT; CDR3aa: CASSWGGLGTNTQYF
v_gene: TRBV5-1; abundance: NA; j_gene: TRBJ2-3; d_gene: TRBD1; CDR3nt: TGCGCCAGCAGCTCACAGGGGGATACGCAGTATTTT; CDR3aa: CASSSQGDTQYF
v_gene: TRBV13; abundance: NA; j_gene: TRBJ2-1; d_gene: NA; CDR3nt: TGTGCCAGCAGCTTCCTCTCAAAAGCTGAGCAGTTCTTC; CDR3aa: CASSFLSKAEQFF
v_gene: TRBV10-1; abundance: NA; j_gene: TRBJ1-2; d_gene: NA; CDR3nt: TGCGCCAGTTCGGACAGACCCTATGGCTACACCTTC; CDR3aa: CASSDRPYGYTF
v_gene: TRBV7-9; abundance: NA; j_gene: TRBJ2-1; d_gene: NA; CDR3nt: TGTGCCAGCAGCCGTGGGATATTCAATGAGCAGTTCTTC; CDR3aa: CASSRGIFNEQFF
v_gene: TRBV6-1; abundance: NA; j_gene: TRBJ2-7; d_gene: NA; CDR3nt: TGTGCCAGCAGCTATTGGACAGCCTACGAGCAGTACTTC; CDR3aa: CASSYWTAYEQYF
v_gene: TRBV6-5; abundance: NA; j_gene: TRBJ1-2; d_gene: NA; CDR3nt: TGTGCCAGCAGTTACTCAGGAGATAACTATGGCTACACCTTC; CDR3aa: CASSYSGDNYGYTF